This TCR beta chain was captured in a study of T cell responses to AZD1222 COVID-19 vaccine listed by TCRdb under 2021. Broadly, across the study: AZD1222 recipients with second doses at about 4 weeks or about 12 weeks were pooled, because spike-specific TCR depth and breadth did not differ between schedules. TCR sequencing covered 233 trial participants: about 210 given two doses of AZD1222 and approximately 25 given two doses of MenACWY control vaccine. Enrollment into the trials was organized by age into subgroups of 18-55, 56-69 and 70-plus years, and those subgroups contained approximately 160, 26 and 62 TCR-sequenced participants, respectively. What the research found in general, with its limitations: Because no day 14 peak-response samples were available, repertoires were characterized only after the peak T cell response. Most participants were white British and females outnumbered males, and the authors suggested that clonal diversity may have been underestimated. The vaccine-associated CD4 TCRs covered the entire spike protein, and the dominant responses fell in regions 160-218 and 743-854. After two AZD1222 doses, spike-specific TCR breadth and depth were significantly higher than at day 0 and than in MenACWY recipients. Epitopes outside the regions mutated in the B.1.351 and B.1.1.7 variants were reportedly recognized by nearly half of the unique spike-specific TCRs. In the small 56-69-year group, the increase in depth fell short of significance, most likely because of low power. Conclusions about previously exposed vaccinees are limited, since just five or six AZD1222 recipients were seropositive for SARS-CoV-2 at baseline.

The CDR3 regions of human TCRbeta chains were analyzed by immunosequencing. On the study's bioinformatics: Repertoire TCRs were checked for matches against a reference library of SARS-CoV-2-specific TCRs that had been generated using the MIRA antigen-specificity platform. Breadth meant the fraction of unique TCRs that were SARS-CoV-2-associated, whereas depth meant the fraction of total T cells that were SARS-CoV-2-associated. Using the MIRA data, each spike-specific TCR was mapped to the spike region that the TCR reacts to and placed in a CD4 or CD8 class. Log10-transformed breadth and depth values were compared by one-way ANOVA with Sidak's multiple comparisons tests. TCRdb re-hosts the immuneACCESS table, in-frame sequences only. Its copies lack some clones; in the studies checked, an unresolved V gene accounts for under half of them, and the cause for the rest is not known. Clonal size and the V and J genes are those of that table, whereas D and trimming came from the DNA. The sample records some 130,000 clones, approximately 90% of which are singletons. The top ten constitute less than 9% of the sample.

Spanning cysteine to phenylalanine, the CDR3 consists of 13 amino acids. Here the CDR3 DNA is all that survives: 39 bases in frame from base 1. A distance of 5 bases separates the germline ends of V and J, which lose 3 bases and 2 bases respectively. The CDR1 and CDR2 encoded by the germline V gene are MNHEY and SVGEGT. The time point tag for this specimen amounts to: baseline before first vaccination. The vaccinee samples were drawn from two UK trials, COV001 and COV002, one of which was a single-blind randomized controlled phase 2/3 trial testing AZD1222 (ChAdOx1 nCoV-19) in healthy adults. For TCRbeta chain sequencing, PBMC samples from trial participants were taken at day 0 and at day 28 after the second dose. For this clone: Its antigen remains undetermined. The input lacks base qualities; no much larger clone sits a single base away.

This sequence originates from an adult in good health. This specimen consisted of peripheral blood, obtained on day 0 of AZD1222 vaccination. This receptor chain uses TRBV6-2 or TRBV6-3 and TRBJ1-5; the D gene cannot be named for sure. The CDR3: CASSYMGNQPQHF. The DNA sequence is TGTGCCAGCAGTTATATGGGCAATCAGCCCCAGCATTTT.